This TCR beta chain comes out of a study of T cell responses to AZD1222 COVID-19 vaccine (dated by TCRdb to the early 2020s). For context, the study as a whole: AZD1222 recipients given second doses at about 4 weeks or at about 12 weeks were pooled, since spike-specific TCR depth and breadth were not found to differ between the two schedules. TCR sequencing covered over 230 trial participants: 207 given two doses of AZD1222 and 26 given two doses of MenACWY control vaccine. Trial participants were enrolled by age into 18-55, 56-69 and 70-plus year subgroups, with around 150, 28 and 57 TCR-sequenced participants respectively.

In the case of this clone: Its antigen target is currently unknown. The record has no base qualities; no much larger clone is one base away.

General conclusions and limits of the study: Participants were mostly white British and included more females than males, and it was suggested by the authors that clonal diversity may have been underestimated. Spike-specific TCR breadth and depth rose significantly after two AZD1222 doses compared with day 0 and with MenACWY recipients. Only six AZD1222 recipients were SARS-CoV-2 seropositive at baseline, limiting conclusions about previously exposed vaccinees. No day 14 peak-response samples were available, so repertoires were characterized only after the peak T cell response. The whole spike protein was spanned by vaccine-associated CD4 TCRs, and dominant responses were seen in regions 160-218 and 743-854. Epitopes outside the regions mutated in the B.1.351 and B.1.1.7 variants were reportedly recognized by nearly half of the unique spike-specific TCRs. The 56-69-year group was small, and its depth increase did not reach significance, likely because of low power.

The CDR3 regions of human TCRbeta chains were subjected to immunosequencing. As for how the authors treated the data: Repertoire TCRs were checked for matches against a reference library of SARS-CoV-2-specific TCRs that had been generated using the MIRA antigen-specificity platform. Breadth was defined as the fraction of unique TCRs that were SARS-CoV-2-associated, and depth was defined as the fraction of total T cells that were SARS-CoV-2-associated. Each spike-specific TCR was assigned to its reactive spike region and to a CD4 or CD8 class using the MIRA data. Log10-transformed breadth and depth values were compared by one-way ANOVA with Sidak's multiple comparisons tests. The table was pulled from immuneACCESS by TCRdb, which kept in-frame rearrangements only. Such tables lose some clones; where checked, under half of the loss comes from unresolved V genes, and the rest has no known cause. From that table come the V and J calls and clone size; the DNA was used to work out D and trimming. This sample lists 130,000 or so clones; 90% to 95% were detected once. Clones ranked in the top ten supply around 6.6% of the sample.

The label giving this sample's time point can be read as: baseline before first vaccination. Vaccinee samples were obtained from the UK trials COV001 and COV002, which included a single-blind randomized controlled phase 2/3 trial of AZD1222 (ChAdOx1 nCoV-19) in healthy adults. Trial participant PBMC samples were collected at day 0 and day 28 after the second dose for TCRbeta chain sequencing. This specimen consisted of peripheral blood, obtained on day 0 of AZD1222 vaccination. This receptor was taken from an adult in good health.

CDR3 reads: CATSREHSGYEQYF. DNA sequence: TGTGCCACCAGCAGAGAGCACAGCGGCTACGAGCAGTACTTC. Recombination linked TRBV15 to TRBJ2-7; matching of 5 bases hints at TRBD2 as the D gene. The germline V gene (reference sequence) supplies CDR1 LNHNV and CDR2 YYDKDF. The junction shows trimming of 0 bases on V and 3 bases on J, plus 9 bases between the germline ends. Reading from cysteine to phenylalanine, the CDR3 counts 14 amino acids. Only the CDR3 DNA is retained, 42 bases long and in frame from the first base.